This record covers a single T cell receptor beta chain. What it recognizes is unknown. The isolated RNA, all of it, was reverse transcribed, so expressed TCRB transcripts were what got sequenced. The table came from immunoSEQ multiplex PCR; TCRdb's copy has only in-frame clones and leaves some out. The sample includes nearly 700,000 clones, 10% to 15% of them seen just once. The data derive from a study of beta chain features in type 1 diabetes. J gave up 5 bases and V 0 bases, and 8 bases lay outside the gene matches. The length of the CDR3 is 17 residues. The germline V gene encodes CDR1 KGHSH and CDR2 LQKENI. Points from the study as a whole: Across all four CD4+ subsets, people with type 1 diabetes showed modestly shorter TCRB CDR3s. An over-representation of cells with high TCR expression could result from cDNA sequencing.

Material for sequencing was naive CD4+ T cells from blood. This chain links TRBV18 with TRBJ2-1; 9 positions agree with TRBD2. The receptor was derived from a man in his late teens or twenties with type 1 diabetes. The DNA for the CDR3 is TGTGCCAGCTCACCACCTCGTAGCGGGGGATCAAACAATGAGCAGTTCTTC. Its protein is CASSPPRSGGSNNEQFF.